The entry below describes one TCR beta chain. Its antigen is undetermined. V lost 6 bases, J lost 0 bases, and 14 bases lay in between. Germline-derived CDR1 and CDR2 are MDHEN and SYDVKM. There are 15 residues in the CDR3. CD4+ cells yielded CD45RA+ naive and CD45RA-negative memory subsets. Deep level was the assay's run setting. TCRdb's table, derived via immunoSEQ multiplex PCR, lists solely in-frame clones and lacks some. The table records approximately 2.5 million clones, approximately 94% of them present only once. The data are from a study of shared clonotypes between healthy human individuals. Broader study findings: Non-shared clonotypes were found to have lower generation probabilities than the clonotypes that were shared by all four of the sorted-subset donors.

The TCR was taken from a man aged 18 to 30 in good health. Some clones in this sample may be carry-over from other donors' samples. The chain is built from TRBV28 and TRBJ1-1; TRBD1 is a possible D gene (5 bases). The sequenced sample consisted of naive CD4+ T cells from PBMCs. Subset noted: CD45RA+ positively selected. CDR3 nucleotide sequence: TGTGCCAGCAGCGCGGGGGGAGGGTTGAACACTGAAGCTTTCTTT. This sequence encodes CASSAGGGLNTEAFF.